This entry concerns a single T cell receptor (beta chain). This entry comes from a study of shared clonotypes between healthy human individuals. TCRdb's copy holds only in-frame clones and misses some; the assay was immunoSEQ multiplex PCR. The sample comprises approximately 500,000 clones, roughly 80% of which are singletons, and roughly an eighth rests with the top ten. Trimming stripped 0 bases from V and 0 bases from J, with 0 bases between. The CDR3 sequence is 14 residues long. From germline, CDR1 is SGHTA and CDR2 FQGTGA. Sequencing input: PBMCs. The rearrangement joins TRBV7-3 to TRBJ2-6; D ambiguous. This TCR was recovered from a woman between 35 and 50 years old in good health. Some clones in this sample may be carry-over from other donors' samples. This chain's CDR3 is CASSLTSGANVLTF. The CDR3 DNA reads as TGTGCCAGCAGCTTAACCTCTGGGGCCAACGTCCTGACTTTC.